The rows below give T cell receptor beta chains drawn from one sample of a study of blood T cell repertoires in COVID-19. The data were produced by immunoSEQ multiplex PCR, yet TCRdb's version contains in-frame clones alone and is incomplete. The repertoire holds approximately 320,000 clones, with about nine tenths as singletons. Sequenced: peripheral blood. The receptors shown here come from a woman younger than 45 with COVID-19, enrolled during active disease. CDR3s include the opening cysteine and the closing phenylalanine or tryptophan. The D gene is left open where the match is weak. Expanded clones are given a class, and other clones once, few, many or no size at all.

J	D	V	size	DNA	CDR3
TRBJ2-3	TRBD2	TRBV13	.	TGTGCCAGCAGTTCAAGCGGGGGCGGGACAGATACGCAGTATTTT	CASSSSGGGTDTQYF
TRBJ2-5	TRBD2	TRBV18	.	TGTGCCAGCTCCCTCCTAGCGGGGGTTTCAGAGACCCAGTACTTC	CASSLLAGVSETQYF
TRBJ2-7	.	TRBV4-1	.	TGCGCCAGCAGCCCGGAGGCAAGGACGGGGACCTACGAGCAGTACTTC	CASSPEARTGTYEQYF
TRBJ2-2	.	TRBV27	.	TGTGCCAGCAGTTTAAGGGGCAGCACCGGGGAGCTGTTTTTT	CASSLRGSTGELFF
TRBJ1-1	.	TRBV21-1	once	TGTGCCAGCAGCTGCGAGCGGGGCAGGTTTGCTGAAGCTTTCTTT	CASSCERGRFAEAFF
TRBJ1-2	TRBD1	TRBV7-2	.	TGTGCCAGCAGCCCAGGACAGGGCTATGGCTACACCTTC	CASSPGQGYGYTF
TRBJ2-7	TRBD2	TRBV4-2	.	TGTGCCAGCAGCCAAGAACTAGCGGTAACCTACGAGCAGTACTTC	CASSQELAVTYEQYF
TRBJ2-7	.	TRBV21-1	.	TGTGCCAGCAGCAATGCGAGACAGGGCCGCGAGCAGTACTTC	CASSNARQGREQYF
TRBJ1-6	.	TRBV7-8	.	TGTGCCAGCAGCTACCCCCAGGGTGGAGGGAGGTCACCCCTCCACTTT	CASSYPQGGGRSPLHF
TRBJ2-3	.	TRBV2	.	TGTGCCAGCAGTGGACGTAGCAGGGAAGATACGCAGTATTTT	CASSGRSREDTQYF
TRBJ1-1	TRBD1	TRBV29-1	.	TGCAGCGTTATGGGACAGAGGGGGCAGTTGGCTTTCTTT	CSVMGQRGQLAFF
TRBJ2-2	TRBD2	TRBV11-2	.	TGTGCCAGCAGCTTAGAAACCGGACTAGGAAGAGGGGAGCTGTTTTTT	CASSLETGLGRGELFF
TRBJ2-7	TRBD2	TRBV11-2	.	TGTGCCAGCAGACCGATTAGCGGGGGGGCCCCCGAGCAGTACTTC	CASRPISGGAPEQYF
TRBJ1-2	TRBD1	TRBV19	.	TGTGCCAGTAGCTTCGGGACAGGAGACTATGGCTACACCTTC	CASSFGTGDYGYTF
TRBJ1-1	.	TRBV7-8	.	TGTGCCAGCAGCAGGACAGCCCTCTGGGCTTTCTTT	CASSRTALWAFF
TRBJ1-1	TRBD1	TRBV14	.	TGTGCCAGCAGCCAGGGGACAGGAGCTTTCTTT	CASSQGTGAFF
TRBJ2-5	TRBD1	TRBV5-1	once	TGCGCCAGCAGCACCTCAAAAAGGACAGGCTTCCAAGAGACCCAGTACTTC	CASSTSKRTGFQETQYF